Presented here are 14 T cell receptor beta chains from one specimen sequenced in a study of Ad26.COV2.S vaccination and SARS-CoV-2 variants. Repertoires were generated with immunoSEQ multiplex PCR, while TCRdb's copy carries only in-frame clones and drops some. The repertoire holds roughly 100,000 clones, with over 70% as singletons. Sequences were derived from peripheral blood, sampled after recovery from COVID-19. Every receptor here comes from a human donor who had recovered from COVID-19.

The chain employs TRBV15 and TRBJ2-7, with D unresolved. The length of the CDR3 is 13 residues. V was trimmed by 0 bases and J by 4 bases, leaving 7 bases between them. Germline V lookup: CDR1 LNHNV, CDR2 YYDKDF (reference sequence). In DNA, the CDR3 is TGTGCCACCAGCAGAGACCGAAGTTACGAGCAGTACTTC. Protein product: CATSRDRSYEQYF.

The rearrangement links TRBV3-1 (or the pseudogene TRBV3-2) to TRBJ1-5; D remains unclear. Germline V lookup: CDR1 LGHDT, CDR2 YNNKEL (reference sequence). This CDR3 has 15 amino acids. The germline V and J ends were trimmed by 2 bases and 3 bases, with 11 bases remaining between them. CDR3 protein: CASSQNPGSNQPQHF. In nucleotides, the CDR3 is TGTGCCAGCAGCCAAAACCCGGGCTCCAATCAGCCCCAGCATTTT.

V gene TRBV28 combines with J gene TRBJ1-1; D is unclear. The CDR3 length is 13 residues. V was trimmed by 6 bases and J by 3 bases, leaving 11 bases between them. CDR1 and CDR2 (germline): MDHEN, SYDVKM. The CDR3 spells CASSGVWDTEAFF. The DNA of the CDR3 is TGTGCCAGCAGCGGGGTTTGGGACACTGAAGCTTTCTTT.

The CDR3 loop reads CATGGLNTGELFF. The CDR3 DNA reads as TGTGCCACCGGAGGGCTGAACACCGGGGAGCTGTTTTTT. The rearrangement links TRBV19 to TRBJ2-2; D is possibly TRBD2 (6 bases). The CDR3 extends over 13 amino acids. Looked up from germline, CDR1 is LNHDA and CDR2 is SQIVND (reference sequence). V was shortened by 10 bases and J by 1 base, with 10 bases between the two germline ends.

The sample holds one count of this clone. The chain recombines TRBV11-3 with TRBJ2-3; D remains ambiguous. This CDR3 has 14 residues. CDR1 is SGHNT, CDR2 YENEEA, per germline. The V end was cut by 4 bases, the J end by 2 bases, with 10 bases between. CDR3 nucleotide sequence: TGTGCCAGCAGCTCCCGACGGAACACAGATACGCAGTATTTT. Translating it yields CASSSRRNTDTQYF.

This clone was found a few times. J is TRBJ2-1 and V is TRBV7-9; D unresolved. CDR3 length: 16 residues. CDR1 SEHNR and CDR2 FQNEAQ come from the germline V gene (reference sequence). Trimming removed 1 base from V and 0 bases from J, with 10 bases in between. The CDR3 DNA reads TGTGCCAGCAGCTTAGGTACGATCGGCTCCTACAATGAGCAGTTCTTC. This sequence encodes CASSLGTIGSYNEQFF.

The genes are TRBV12-3 or TRBV12-4 and TRBJ2-2; D may be TRBD1 (6 bases). V was clipped by 5 bases and J by 6 bases, with 10 bases between them. This CDR3 has 13 amino acids. CDR3 sequence: CASSLQGAGELFF. As DNA, the CDR3 is TGTGCCAGCAGTCTACAGGGTGCCGGGGAGCTGTTTTTT.

The V and J genes are TRBV2 and TRBJ1-3; TRBD1 matches at 8 bases. Unmatched junction bases numbered 10, after V lost 8 bases and J lost 4 bases. CDR1 SNHLY and CDR2 FYNNEI come from the germline V gene. This CDR3 spans 15 amino acids. The CDR3, as DNA: TGTGCCAGCGAGATCAGGGGGCGTTGGGGAAACACCATATATTTT. Its translation: CASEIRGRWGNTIYF.

The V call is TRBV3-1 (or the pseudogene TRBV3-2), the J call TRBJ1-4; 9 bases agree with TRBD1. The CDR3 runs 15 residues. Trimming took 1 base from V and 7 from J; bases not matched to a gene: 4. Germline loops: CDR1 LGHDT, CDR2 YNNKEL (reference sequence). CDR3 loop: CASSQADRGAEKLFF. CDR3 bases: TGTGCCAGCAGCCAAGCCGACAGGGGGGCTGAAAAACTGTTTTTT.

The rearrangement links TRBV7-9 to TRBJ1-2; 7 nucleotides match TRBD1. Germline CDR1 reads SEHNR; CDR2 reads FQNEAQ (reference sequence). The CDR3 sequence is 16 residues long. V was clipped by 4 bases and J by 7 bases; unmatched bases: 15. The CDR3 loop reads CASSSFRTGSLGGYTF. The CDR3 DNA sequence: TGTGCCAGCAGCTCGTTTAGGACAGGATCGTTGGGTGGCTACACCTTC.

The chain has TRBV6-4 and TRBJ2-2; 7 nucleotides agree with TRBD1. CDR1 and CDR2 from the germline V gene are MRHNA and SNTAGT. Trimming removed 4 bases from V and 4 bases from J; junction bases left unmatched: 6. This CDR3 contains 15 residues. CDR3 sequence (DNA): TGTGCCAGCAGTGCTATAGGGGGCGGCACCGGGGAGCTGTTTTTT. Protein: CASSAIGGGTGELFF.

This chain connects TRBV11-1 to TRBJ2-2; maybe TRBD2 (5 bases). The CDR3 is 13 residues long. CDR1 is SGHAT, CDR2 FQDESV, per germline (reference sequence). Trimming removed 4 bases from V and 6 bases from J, with 9 bases in between. The CDR3 region is CASSWAGAGELFF. As DNA, the CDR3 is TGTGCCAGCAGCTGGGCGGGCGCCGGGGAGCTGTTTTTT.

This chain links TRBV5-1 with TRBJ2-7; 9 nucleotides align to TRBD1. CDR3 length equals 14 residues. Germline values: CDR1 SGHRS, CDR2 YFSETQ. The V and J ends lost 6 bases and 6 bases, in that order; junction bases with no gene match: 10. The CDR3 nucleotides read TGCGCCAGCAACGAAGGAACAGGGGGCCGCGAGCAGTACTTC. Translating it yields CASNEGTGGREQYF. The full variable domain, in which reference TRBV5-1 and TRBJ2-7 provide the parts outside the CDR3, is KAGVTQTPRYLIKTRGQQVTLSCSPISGHRSVSWYQQTPGQGLQFLFEYFSETQRNKGNFPGRFSGRQFSNSRSEMNVSTLELGDSALYLCASNEGTGGREQYFGPGTRLTVT.

The rearrangement uses TRBV4-2 and TRBJ2-1; 7 nucleotides align to TRBD2. The CDR3 contains 12 residues. Germline V gene lookup returns CDR1 LGHNA and CDR2 YNFKEQ. Trimming cost V 10 bases and J 0 bases; bases outside gene matches: 0. The CDR3 loop reads CATGGSYNEQFF. In nucleotides, the CDR3 is TGTGCCACGGGGGGCTCCTACAATGAGCAGTTCTTC.